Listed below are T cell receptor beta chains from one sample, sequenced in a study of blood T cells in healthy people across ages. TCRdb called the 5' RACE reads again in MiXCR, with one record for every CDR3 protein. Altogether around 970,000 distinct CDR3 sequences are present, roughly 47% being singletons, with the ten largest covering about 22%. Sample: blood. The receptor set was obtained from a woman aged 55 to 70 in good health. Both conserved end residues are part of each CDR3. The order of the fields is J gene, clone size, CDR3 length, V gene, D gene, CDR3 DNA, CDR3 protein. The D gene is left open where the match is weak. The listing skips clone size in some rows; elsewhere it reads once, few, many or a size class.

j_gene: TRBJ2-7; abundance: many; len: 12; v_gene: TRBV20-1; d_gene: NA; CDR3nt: TGCAGTGCTGGCCAGTTCTCCTACGAGCAGTACTTC; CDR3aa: CSAGQFSYEQYF
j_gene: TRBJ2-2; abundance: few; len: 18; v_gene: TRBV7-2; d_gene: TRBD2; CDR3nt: TGTGCCAGCAGCTTATTCCCCTCCGGGAGGGTCGGGACCGGGGAGCTGTTTTTT; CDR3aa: CASSLFPSGRVGTGELFF
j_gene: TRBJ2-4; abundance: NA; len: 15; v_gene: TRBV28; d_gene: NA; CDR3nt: TGTGCCAGCAGTAGTGATAGGGGTTTGGAGAACACTCAGTACTTC; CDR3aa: CASSSDRGLENTQYF
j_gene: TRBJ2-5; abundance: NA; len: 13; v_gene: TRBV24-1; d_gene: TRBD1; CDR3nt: TGTGCCACCGGGACAGGGGCGAAAGAGACCCAGTACTTC; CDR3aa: CATGTGAKETQYF
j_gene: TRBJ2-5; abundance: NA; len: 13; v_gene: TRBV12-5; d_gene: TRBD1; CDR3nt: TGTGCTAGTGGTGCCGGACAGGGATCGACCCAGTACTTC; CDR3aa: CASGAGQGSTQYF
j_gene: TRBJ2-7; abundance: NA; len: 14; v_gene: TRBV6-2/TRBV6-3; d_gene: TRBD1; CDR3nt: TGTGCCACCCAGAAAGGACAGGGCCCCTACGAGCAGTACTTC; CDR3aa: CATQKGQGPYEQYF
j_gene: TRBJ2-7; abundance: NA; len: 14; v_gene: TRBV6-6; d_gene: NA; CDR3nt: TGTGCCAGCAGTACCCCCAGGGTACCCTACGAGCAGTACTTC; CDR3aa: CASSTPRVPYEQYF
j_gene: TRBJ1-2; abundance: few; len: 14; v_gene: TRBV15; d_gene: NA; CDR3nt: TGTGCCACCAGCAGAGATCTAGGGTCGGGCATCTACACCTTC; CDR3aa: CATSRDLGSGIYTF
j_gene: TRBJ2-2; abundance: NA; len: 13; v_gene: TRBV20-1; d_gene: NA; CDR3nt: TGCAGTGCTAGAGTGCAGTGCACCGGGGAGCTGTTTTTT; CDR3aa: CSARVQCTGELFF
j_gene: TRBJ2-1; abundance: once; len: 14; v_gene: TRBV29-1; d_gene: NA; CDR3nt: TGCAGCGTTGAAACGGCAAAGTCCTACAATGAGCAGTTCTTC; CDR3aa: CSVETAKSYNEQFF
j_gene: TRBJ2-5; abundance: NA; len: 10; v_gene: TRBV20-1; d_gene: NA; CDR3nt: TGCAGTGCGGTAGTTGCTGAGCAGTACTTC; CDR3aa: CSAVVAEQYF
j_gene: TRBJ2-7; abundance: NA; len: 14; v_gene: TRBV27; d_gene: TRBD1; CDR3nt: TGTGCCAGCAGTTCCCGGACAGGGATTTACGAGCAGTACTTC; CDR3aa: CASSSRTGIYEQYF
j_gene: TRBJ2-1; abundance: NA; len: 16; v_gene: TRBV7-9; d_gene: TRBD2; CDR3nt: TGTGCCAGCAGCTTATTTATAGCGGGAGCGGACAATGAGCAGTTCTTC; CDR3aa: CASSLFIAGADNEQFF
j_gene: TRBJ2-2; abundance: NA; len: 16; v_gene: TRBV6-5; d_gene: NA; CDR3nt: TGTGCCAGCACCCGACCTGGACTGCTGAACACCGGGGAGCTGTTTTTT; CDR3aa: CASTRPGLLNTGELFF
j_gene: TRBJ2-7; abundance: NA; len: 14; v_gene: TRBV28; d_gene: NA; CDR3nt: TGTGCCAGCAGTTTTTACGGATTTTCCTACGAGCAGTACTTC; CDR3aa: CASSFYGFSYEQYF
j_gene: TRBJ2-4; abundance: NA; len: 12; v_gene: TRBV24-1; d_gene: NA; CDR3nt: TGTGCCACCAGTGGAGAGTATGGCATTCAGTACTTC; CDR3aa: CATSGEYGIQYF
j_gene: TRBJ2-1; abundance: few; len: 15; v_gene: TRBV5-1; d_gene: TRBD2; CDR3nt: TGCGCCAGCAGCCCGGGGACTAGCGCTGTGGATGAGCAGTTCTTC; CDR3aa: CASSPGTSAVDEQFF
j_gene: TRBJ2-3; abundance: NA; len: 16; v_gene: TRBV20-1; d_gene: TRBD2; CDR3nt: TGCAGTGCTAGAAGGACTAGCGGGAGGGCTTGGGATACGCAGTATTTT; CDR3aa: CSARRTSGRAWDTQYF
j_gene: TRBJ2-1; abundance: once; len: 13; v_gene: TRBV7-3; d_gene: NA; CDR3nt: TGTGCCAGCAGCCTGGACCAGGGCAATGAGCAGTTCTTC; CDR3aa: CASSLDQGNEQFF
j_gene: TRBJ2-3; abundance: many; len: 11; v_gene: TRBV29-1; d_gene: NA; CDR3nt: TGCAGCGTTCACTCTCGGGATACGCAGTATTTT; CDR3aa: CSVHSRDTQYF
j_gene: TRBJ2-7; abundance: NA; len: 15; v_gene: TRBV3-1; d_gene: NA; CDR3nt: TGTGCCAGCAGCCAAGCTGGGTCCCGCTCGTACGAGCAGTACTTC; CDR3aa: CASSQAGSRSYEQYF
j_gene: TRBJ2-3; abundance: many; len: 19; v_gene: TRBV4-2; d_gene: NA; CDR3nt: TGTGCCAGCAGCCAAGAGGACCAAATACAGTACGCTAGCACAGATACGCAGTATTTT; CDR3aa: CASSQEDQIQYASTDTQYF
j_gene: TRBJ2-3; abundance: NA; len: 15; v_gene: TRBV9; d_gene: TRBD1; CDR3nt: TGTGCCAGCAGCGACAGGGGCCTAAGCACAGATACGCAGTATTTT; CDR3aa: CASSDRGLSTDTQYF
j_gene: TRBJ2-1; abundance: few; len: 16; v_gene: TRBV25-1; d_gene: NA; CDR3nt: TGTGCCAGCAGTGATGAGGGAATTTTCTCCTACAATGAGCAGTTCTTC; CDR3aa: CASSDEGIFSYNEQFF
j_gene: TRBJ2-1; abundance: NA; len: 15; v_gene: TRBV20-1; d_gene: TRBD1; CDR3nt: TGCAGTGCTAAGCGACAGGGGAAGGGAGGCAATGAGCAGTTCTTC; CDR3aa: CSAKRQGKGGNEQFF
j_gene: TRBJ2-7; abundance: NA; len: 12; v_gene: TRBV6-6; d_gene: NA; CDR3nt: TGTGCCAGCAGTTACGCTTTGGGGGAGCAGTACTTC; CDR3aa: CASSYALGEQYF